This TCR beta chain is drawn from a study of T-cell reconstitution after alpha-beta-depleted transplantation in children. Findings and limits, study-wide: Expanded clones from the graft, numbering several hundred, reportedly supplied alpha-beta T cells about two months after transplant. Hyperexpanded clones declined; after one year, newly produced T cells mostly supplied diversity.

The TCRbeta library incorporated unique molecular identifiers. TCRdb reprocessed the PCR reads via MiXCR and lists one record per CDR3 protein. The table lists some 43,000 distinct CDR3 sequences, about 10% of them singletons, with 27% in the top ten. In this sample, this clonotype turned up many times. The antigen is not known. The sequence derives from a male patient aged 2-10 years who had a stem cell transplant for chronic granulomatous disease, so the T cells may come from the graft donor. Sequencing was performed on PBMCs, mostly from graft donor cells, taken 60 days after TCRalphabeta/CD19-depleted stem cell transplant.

The CDR3 protein is CASSWPGQGDTEAFF. The CDR3 region has the DNA TGTGCCAGTAGCTGGCCGGGACAGGGAGACACTGAAGCTTTCTTT. The chain recombines TRBV19 with TRBJ1-1, with 9 bases matching TRBD1. The CDR3 consists of 15 residues. Germline V gene data show CDR1 as LNHDA and CDR2 as SQIVND (reference sequence). After removal of 6 bases from V and 3 bases from J, the junction contained 8 bases not matched to a gene.